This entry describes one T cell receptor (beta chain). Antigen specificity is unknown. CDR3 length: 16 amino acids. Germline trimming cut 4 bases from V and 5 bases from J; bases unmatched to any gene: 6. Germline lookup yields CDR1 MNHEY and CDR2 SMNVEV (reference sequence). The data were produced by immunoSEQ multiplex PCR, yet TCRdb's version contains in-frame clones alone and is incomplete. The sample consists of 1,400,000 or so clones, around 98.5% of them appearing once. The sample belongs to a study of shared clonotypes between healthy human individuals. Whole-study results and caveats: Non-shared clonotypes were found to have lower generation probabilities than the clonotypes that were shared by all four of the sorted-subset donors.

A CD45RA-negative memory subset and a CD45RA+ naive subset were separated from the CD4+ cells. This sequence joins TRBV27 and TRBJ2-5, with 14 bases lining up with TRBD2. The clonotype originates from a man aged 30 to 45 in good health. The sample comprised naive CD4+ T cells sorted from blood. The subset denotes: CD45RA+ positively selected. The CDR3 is CASSSPGLAGVETQYF. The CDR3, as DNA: TGTGCCAGCAGTTCACCGGGACTAGCGGGAGTCGAGACCCAGTACTTC.